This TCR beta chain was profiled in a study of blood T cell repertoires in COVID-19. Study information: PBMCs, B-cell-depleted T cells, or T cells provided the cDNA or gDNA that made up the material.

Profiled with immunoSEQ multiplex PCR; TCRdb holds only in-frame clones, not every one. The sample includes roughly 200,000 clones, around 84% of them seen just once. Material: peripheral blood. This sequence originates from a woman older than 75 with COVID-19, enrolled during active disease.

CDR3 protein: CASSAALAGATDTQYF. The CDR3 region has the DNA TGTGCCAGCAGCGCCGCACTAGCGGGGGCGACAGATACGCAGTATTTT. The gene calls are TRBV6-2 or TRBV6-3 and TRBJ2-3; 11 bases agree with TRBD2. This CDR3 is built from 16 residues. The V gene's germline CDR1 is MNHEY and CDR2 SVGEGT. The ends lost 6 bases at V and 3 bases at J; junction bases unmatched: 8.